This T cell receptor (beta chain) originates from a study of response to subunit inactivated influenza vaccine. TCRdb recomputed calls from the RT-PCR reads with MiXCR, one row per CDR3 protein. The sample includes hundreds of thousands of distinct CDR3 sequences, around 11% of them seen just once. This CDR3 contains 15 residues. Per germline, CDR1 SGHAT and CDR2 FQNNGV. V gave up 1 base and J gave up 0 bases, with 7 bases separating them. These same data were also listed under a study on T cells expressing NK-cell markers. This second study says: TCR beta libraries carry UMIs added by 5'RACE template switching. It was sorted CD3+CD56+NKG2C+, CD3+CD56+NKG2C- and CD3+CD56-NKG2C+ T cells that supplied the TCR beta repertoires. Dominant NKG2C+ clonotypes were found to form about 1.0-7.5% of CD8+ T cells in over five donors. The CD3+CD56-NKG2C+ fraction of a few donors was also led by these clonotypes. Unclear, still, was the HCMV specificity of the expanded NKG2C+ T cell clones.

Material: PBMCs from blood, obtained on the day of vaccination. This receptor was taken from a man aged 45 to 65 who received an inactivated influenza vaccine. V gene TRBV11-2 combines with J gene TRBJ2-1; D is uncertain. The CDR3: CASSLGTTSYNEQFF. CDR3 DNA sequence: TGTGCCAGCAGCTTAGGAACTACCTCCTACAATGAGCAGTTCTTC.